This T cell receptor beta chain was found in a study of technical replicates of blood from several donors (dated by TCRdb to about 2017). Regarding this clone: Its antigen has not been determined. Base-call qualities are not available, and no considerably larger clone is one nucleotide away.

Receptors were amplified or captured by the immunoSEQ multiplex PCR assay. The clones in this table, taken by TCRdb from immuneACCESS, are in-frame only. Not every clone is retained; where verified, under half of the shortfall comes from an unresolved V gene, and the cause of the rest is unknown. The sample table shows 55,000 to 75,000 clones, and roughly nine tenths are seen once. The leading ten clones occupy about 4.3% of the sample. V and J are trimmed by 2 bases and 1 base, and the gene matches miss 6 bases of the junction. From cysteine to phenylalanine, the CDR3 is 17 amino acids long. Left in the record is the CDR3 DNA by itself, 51 bases read in frame from the first base. The germline V gene gives CDR1 as SGHTA and CDR2 as FQGTGA.

Recombination linked TRBV7-3 to TRBJ2-3, with 10 bases matching TRBD2. The sample comprised PBMCs. The receptor was isolated from a human donor in good health. Some clones in this sample may be carry-over from other donors' samples. In nucleotides, the sequence is TGTGCCAGCAGCTTAGGGATAGCGGGGGGACGCACAGATACGCAGTATTTT. This codes for CASSLGIAGGRTDTQYF.